The T cell receptor (beta chain) under discussion was sequenced for a study of blood T cell repertoires in COVID-19. Study information: Sites in the United States, Italy and Spain provided acute and convalescent COVID-19 samples.

CDR1 SGDLS and CDR2 YYNGEE come from the germline V gene. The length of the CDR3 is 12 residues. V was clipped by 2 bases and J by 8 bases; unmatched bases: 0. Profiled with immunoSEQ multiplex PCR; TCRdb holds only in-frame clones, not every one. There are about 51,000 clones in the sample; around 88% occur only once, and 1% to 1.5% lies in the top ten. The chain combines TRBV9 with TRBJ2-1; 8 nucleotides align to TRBD1. The receptor comes from a man in his sixties with acute or convalescent COVID-19. The sequencing sample was made of peripheral blood. The CDR3 DNA sequence: TGTGCCAGCAGCGTCAGGGGGCATGAGCAGTTCTTC. Protein product: CASSVRGHEQFF.